These 17 T cell receptor beta chains were sequenced from one sample in a study of chemoradiotherapy in HPV16-positive cancers. Sequencing was performed with immunoSEQ multiplex PCR; in TCRdb, only in-frame clones are kept and a portion is missing. The sample yields tens of thousands of clones, 93% seen once. The sample here was blood, taken from a patient who underwent chemoradiotherapy. These receptors were obtained from a human donor with HPV-associated anogenital cancer.

The chain couples TRBV7-3 to TRBJ2-2; D unclear. The germline gives CDR1 SGHTA, CDR2 FQGTGA. The CDR3 has 13 amino acids. V was trimmed by 0 bases and J by 2 bases, leaving 1 base between them. The CDR3 region has the DNA TGTGCCAGCAGCTTAACAAACACCGGGGAGCTGTTTTTT. Protein: CASSLTNTGELFF.

V is TRBV5-6 and J is TRBJ2-7, with D unresolved. Germline-derived CDR1 and CDR2 are SGHDT and YYEEEE. V dropped 2 bases and J dropped 2 bases, with 14 bases sitting between them. The CDR3 is 15 residues long. CDR3 nucleotide sequence: TGTGCCAGCAGCTTTCTCCGGGCTAAAACCTACGAGCAGTACTTC. Its protein is CASSFLRAKTYEQYF. Variable domain in full (rest from reference TRBV5-6 and TRBJ2-7): DAGVTQSPTHLIKTRGQQVTLRCSPKSGHDTVSWYQQALGQGPQFIFQYYEEEERQRGNFPDRFSGHQFPNYSSELNVNALLLGDSALYLCASSFLRAKTYEQYFGPGTRLTVT.

V is TRBV6-5 and J is TRBJ1-2; D perhaps matches TRBD1 (6 bases). The ends were cut back, 5 bases at V and 2 bases at J, with 15 bases in the middle. The CDR3 loop spans 15 amino acids. CDR1 and CDR2 from the germline V gene are MNHEY and SVGAGI. The CDR3 reads CASSRTGMANYGYTF. The CDR3 nucleotides read TGTGCCAGCAGTCGTACAGGGATGGCCAACTATGGCTACACCTTC.

V and J are TRBV7-2 and TRBJ2-7; TRBD1 matches 8 bases. J was trimmed by 4 bases and V by 5 bases; bases with no gene match: 4. Germline CDR1 and CDR2: SGHTA and FQGNSA. The CDR3 spans 13 residues. The CDR3 is CASSVTGGYEQYF. Written as DNA, the CDR3 is TGTGCCAGCAGCGTAACAGGGGGGTACGAGCAGTACTTC.

V gene TRBV4-1 combines with J gene TRBJ1-1, with 7 bases matching TRBD1. CDR1 is MGHRA, CDR2 YSYEKL, per germline. V gave up 10 bases and J gave up 0 bases; unmatched junction bases: 8. The CDR3 runs 14 residues. CDR3 protein: CATTLTGMNTEAFF. CDR3 bases: TGCGCCACCACTCTGACAGGGATGAACACTGAAGCTTTCTTT.

V is TRBV25-1 and J is TRBJ1-2, with 10 bases matching TRBD1. The CDR3 loop spans 12 amino acids. CDR1 is MGHDK, CDR2 SYGVNS, per germline. CDR3 sequence (DNA): TGTGCGTCTAGGACAGGGGGAAAGGGCTACACCTTC. Its protein is CASRTGGKGYTF.

This chain joins TRBV18 and TRBJ2-3; D uncertain. Trimming left V 4 bases short and J 4 bases short, with 15 bases between. Looked up from germline, CDR1 is KGHSH and CDR2 is LQKENI. CDR3 length: 15 residues. The CDR3 region is CASSLNRIGPDTQYF. The CDR3 DNA reads as TGTGCCAGCTCACTGAACAGAATCGGCCCAGATACGCAGTATTTT. Filled out from reference TRBV18 and TRBJ2-3, the complete variable domain reads NAGVMQNPRHLVRRRGQEARLRCSPMKGHSHVYWYRQLPEEGLKFMVYLQKENIIDESGMPKERFSAEFPKEGPSILRIQQVVRGDSAAYFCASSLNRIGPDTQYFGPGTRLTVL.

The chain's CDR3 is CASSLGGVVNEQFF. CDR3 bases: TGTGCCAGCAGCTTGGGGGGGGTAGTCAATGAGCAGTTCTTC. This chain uses TRBV11-2 with TRBJ2-1, with 7 bases matching TRBD2. CDR1 SGHAT and CDR2 FQNNGV come from the germline V gene. The CDR3 sequence is 14 residues long. V was pared by 3 bases and J by 6 bases, with 5 bases of the junction left unmatched. The entire variable domain, with the rest obtained from reference TRBV11-2 and TRBJ2-1, is as follows: EAGVAQSPRYKIIEKRQSVAFWCNPISGHATLYWYQQILGQGPKLLIQFQNNGVVDDSQLPKDRFSAERLKGVDSTLKIQPAKLEDSAVYLCASSLGGVVNEQFFGPGTRLTVL.

V and J are TRBV18 and TRBJ2-7; 7 positions match TRBD1. V was pared by 2 bases and J by 3 bases, with 7 bases of the junction left unmatched. CDR3 length equals 15 residues. CDR1 is KGHSH, CDR2 LQKENI, per germline. CDR3: CASSPVTGYFYEQYF. The DNA for the CDR3 is TGTGCCAGCTCACCAGTGACAGGGTACTTCTACGAGCAGTACTTC.

The chain's CDR3 is CASSERAGGPWEQYF. The DNA of the CDR3 is TGTGCCAGCAGTGAAAGGGCGGGAGGGCCTTGGGAGCAGTACTTC. The chain couples TRBV2 to TRBJ2-7, with 9 bases that match TRBD2. V trimming: 2 bases; J trimming: 7 bases; junction bases outside the gene matches: 9. The CDR3 sequence is 15 residues long. Germline CDR1 reads SNHLY; CDR2 reads FYNNEI.

The gene calls are TRBV18 and TRBJ2-5; D might be TRBD2 (7 bases). CDR1 is KGHSH, CDR2 LQKENI, per germline. CDR3 size: 17 residues. V was cut by 4 bases and J by 3 bases, with 21 bases left in between. CDR3 bases: TGTGCCAGCTCACTGCGGCGTGTCGGGGGGACAAAAGAGACCCAGTACTTC. Translated, it gives CASSLRRVGGTKETQYF.

The rearrangement links TRBV7-2 to TRBJ1-6; the D gene is possibly TRBD1 (5 bases). The V gene's germline CDR1 is SGHTA and CDR2 FQGNSA. Trimming shortened V by 1 base and J by 4 bases, and 8 bases separated the two germline ends. This CDR3 is built from 15 residues. This CDR3 is CASSLGGGYNSPLHF. The CDR3, as DNA: TGTGCCAGCAGCTTAGGCGGGGGTTATAATTCACCCCTCCACTTT.

This rearrangement joins TRBV7-9 to TRBJ2-5, with D perhaps matching TRBD2 (6 bases). Trimming removed 1 base at V and 0 bases at J, with 18 bases between. CDR1 SEHNR and CDR2 FQNEAQ come from the germline V gene (reference sequence). This CDR3 has 18 residues. CDR3 amino acids: CASSLGGGGFKYQETQYF. CDR3 DNA sequence: TGTGCCAGCAGCTTAGGTGGGGGAGGCTTCAAGTACCAAGAGACCCAGTACTTC.

This clone was counted between two and nine times. This chain uses TRBV7-2 with TRBJ2-7, with TRBD2 as a possible D gene (5 bases). The CDR3 sequence is 15 residues long. V was clipped by 3 bases and J by 5 bases, with 17 bases between them. Per the germline V gene, CDR1 is SGHTA and CDR2 is FQGNSA. CDR3 region: CASSLLAIVDDEQYF. The DNA of the CDR3 is TGTGCCAGCAGCTTGCTAGCCATCGTCGATGACGAGCAGTACTTC. Full variable domain (missing parts from reference TRBV7-2 and TRBJ2-7): GAGVSQSPSNKVTEKGKDVELRCDPISGHTALYWYRQSLGQGLEFLIYFQGNSAPDKSGLPSDRFSAERTGGSVSTLTIQRTQQEDSAVYLCASSLLAIVDDEQYFGPGTRLTVT.

The CDR3 sequence is CATSRNDGYTF. The CDR3 nucleotides are TGTGCCACCAGCAGGAACGATGGCTACACCTTC. The chain recombines TRBV15 with TRBJ1-2; D remains unclear. There are 11 residues in the CDR3. The germline V and J ends were trimmed by 3 bases and 6 bases, with 5 bases remaining between them. Germline V gives CDR1 LNHNV, CDR2 YYDKDF (reference sequence).

The chain carries TRBV7-2 and TRBJ2-3; D not certain. The CDR3 runs to 14 residues. Looked up from germline, CDR1 is SGHTA and CDR2 is FQGNSA. V was clipped by 4 bases and J by 0 bases, with 8 bases between them. CDR3: CASSSRTSTDTQYF. The CDR3 nucleotides are TGTGCCAGCAGCTCGCGAACTAGCACAGATACGCAGTATTTT.

The chain combines TRBV6-5 with TRBJ1-2; the match to TRBD1 covers 8 bases. The germline gives CDR1 MNHEY, CDR2 SVGAGI. V dropped 2 bases and J dropped 6; count of bases not matched to a gene: 2. The CDR3 runs to 13 residues. In DNA, the CDR3 is TGTGCCAGCAGTTACGACAGGGGAGATGGCTACACCTTC. Protein sequence: CASSYDRGDGYTF.